Listed below are T cell receptor beta chains from one sample, sequenced in a study of blood T cell repertoires in COVID-19. TCRdb keeps only in-frame clones here, not all; method: immunoSEQ multiplex PCR. The sample includes under 250,000 clones, about four fifths of them seen just once. The sequenced sample was PBMCs or T cells enriched from blood (not recorded which). The receptors were gathered from a woman aged 40 to 50 who had been exposed to COVID-19. CDR3s include the opening cysteine and the closing phenylalanine or tryptophan. D genes are given only for firm matches. Rows give clone size only sometimes, using once, few, many, or a class for an expanded clone.

J gene	V gene	D gene	clone size	CDR3 DNA	CDR3 protein
TRBJ2-7	TRBV5-6	TRBD1	NA	TGTGCCAGCAGCCGCGCCAGGGGGCGATACGAGCAGTACTTC	CASSRARGRYEQYF
TRBJ2-5	TRBV5-5	NA	NA	TGTGCCAGCAGCTTTTGGGGAGGTGTCCAAGAGACCCAGTACTTC	CASSFWGGVQETQYF
TRBJ1-3	TRBV18	NA	NA	TGTGCCAGCTCACCTGGGGGGGCATCCGGAAACACCATATATTTT	CASSPGGASGNTIYF
TRBJ2-1	TRBV7-2	TRBD2	few	TGTGCCAGCAGCTTAGCCCCTAGCGGGGGTATCTATGAGCAGTTCTTC	CASSLAPSGGIYEQFF
TRBJ1-5	TRBV3-1/TRBV3-2	NA	NA	TGTGCCAGCAGCCGCCGGGGGTGGGGTCAGCCCCAGCATTTT	CASSRRGWGQPQHF
TRBJ1-3	TRBV6-5	NA	NA	TGTGCCAGCAGGCCGAGACGGGACTCTGGAAACACCATATATTTT	CASRPRRDSGNTIYF
TRBJ2-5	TRBV7-3	NA	NA	TGTGCCAGCAGCCCAAGCAATGCCCCGCGCGAGACCCAGTACTTC	CASSPSNAPRETQYF
TRBJ1-4	TRBV3-1/TRBV3-2	TRBD1	NA	TGTGCCAGCAGCCAAGCGCGAAGGACAGGGGGGAATGAAAAACTGTTTTTT	CASSQARRTGGNEKLFF
TRBJ1-3	TRBV4-3	NA	many	TGCGCCAGCAGCCATAAGCCCGGGACTGAAAGCTCTGGAAACACCATATATTTT	CASSHKPGTESSGNTIYF
TRBJ1-6	TRBV21-1	NA	few	TGTGCCAGCAGCAAGCGAAACGGGTCTTGCGGCTCCTATAATTCACCCCTCCACTTT	CASSKRNGSCGSYNSPLHF
TRBJ2-6	TRBV28	TRBD1	NA	TGTGCCAGCAGTTCTCTCGGGACAGGGGGCATTGGGGCCAACGTCCTGACTTTC	CASSSLGTGGIGANVLTF
TRBJ1-6	TRBV7-8	NA	NA	TGTGCCAGCAGGCCCGATAGGTGGAGTTCACCCCTCCACTTT	CASRPDRWSSPLHF
TRBJ1-5	TRBV2	NA	once	TGTGCCAGCAGTCAAAGGGTGGGACAACTCAATCAGCCCCAGCATTTT	CASSQRVGQLNQPQHF
TRBJ1-1	TRBV19	TRBD1	NA	TGTGCCAGTAGTATTACGCCGGGACAGTTGAACACTGAAGCTTTCTTT	CASSITPGQLNTEAFF
TRBJ1-2	TRBV5-6	NA	NA	TGTGCCAGCAGCTTCGTCAGTGACTATGGCTACACCTTC	CASSFVSDYGYTF
TRBJ1-1	TRBV18	NA	few	TGTGCCAGCTCACCATTACAGGGTGAGGCTTTCTTT	CASSPLQGEAFF
TRBJ1-5	TRBV3-1/TRBV3-2	TRBD1	NA	TGTGCCAGCAGCCAGACAGGGAGTAGCAATCAGCCCCAGCATTTT	CASSQTGSSNQPQHF
TRBJ2-3	TRBV6-6	NA	few	TGTGCCAGCAGTGAGACTAGTGGTTCAGATACGCAGTATTTT	CASSETSGSDTQYF
TRBJ2-7	TRBV6-1	NA	NA	TGTGCCAGCAGTGAAGGCCGACAGCCAAATTCCTACGAGCAGTACTTC	CASSEGRQPNSYEQYF
TRBJ2-7	TRBV7-9	NA	NA	TGTGCCAGCAGGTCGGGACACCCCTACGAGCAGTACTTC	CASRSGHPYEQYF
TRBJ2-6	TRBV5-1	NA	NA	TGCGCCAGCAGCGCAGGGGACGGGGCCAACGTCCTGACTTTC	CASSAGDGANVLTF
TRBJ2-6	TRBV27	NA	many	TGTGCCAGCAGTCCGGGGTCTTCGTCTGGGGCCAACGTCCTGACTTTC	CASSPGSSSGANVLTF